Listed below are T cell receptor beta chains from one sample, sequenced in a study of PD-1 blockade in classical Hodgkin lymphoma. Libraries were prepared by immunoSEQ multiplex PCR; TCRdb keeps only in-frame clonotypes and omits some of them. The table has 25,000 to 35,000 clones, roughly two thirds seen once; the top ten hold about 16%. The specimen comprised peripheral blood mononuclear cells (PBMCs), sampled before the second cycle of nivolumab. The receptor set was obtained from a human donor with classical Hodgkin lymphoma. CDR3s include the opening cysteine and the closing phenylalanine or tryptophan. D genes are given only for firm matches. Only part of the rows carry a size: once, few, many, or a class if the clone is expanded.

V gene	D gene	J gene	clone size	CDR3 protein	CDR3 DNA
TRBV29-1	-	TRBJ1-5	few	CSVVLGGGQPQHF	TGCAGCGTTGTTCTGGGAGGAGGGCAGCCCCAGCATTTT
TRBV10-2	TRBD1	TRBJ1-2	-	CASSESGQNVGYTF	TGCGCCAGCAGTGAGTCGGGACAGAATGTGGGCTACACCTTC
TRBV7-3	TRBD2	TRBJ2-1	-	CASSLRPSGGVYNEQFF	TGTGCCAGCAGCTTAAGGCCTAGCGGGGGAGTATACAATGAGCAGTTCTTC
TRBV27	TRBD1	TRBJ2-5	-	CASRDRGETQYF	TGTGCCAGCCGGGACAGGGGAGAGACCCAGTACTTC
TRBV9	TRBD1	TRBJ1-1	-	CASSVEWDSEAFF	TGTGCCAGCAGCGTAGAATGGGACAGTGAAGCTTTCTTT
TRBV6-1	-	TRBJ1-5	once	CTSSLQQNSNQPQHF	TGTACCAGCAGTCTCCAGCAAAATAGCAATCAGCCCCAGCATTTT
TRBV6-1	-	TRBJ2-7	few	CASSGQSRSYEQYF	TGTGCCAGCAGTGGACAATCGAGGTCCTACGAGCAGTACTTC
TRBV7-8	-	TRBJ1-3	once	CASSLSGGGFSGNTIYF	TGTGCCAGCAGCTTATCGGGCGGGGGTTTCTCTGGAAACACCATATATTTT
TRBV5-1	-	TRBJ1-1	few	CASSLFPGPEAFF	TGCGCCAGCAGCTTGTTTCCCGGGCCTGAAGCTTTCTTT
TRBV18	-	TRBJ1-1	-	CASSPGGGTPEAFF	TGTGCCAGCTCACCCGGAGGGGGGACGCCGGAAGCTTTCTTT
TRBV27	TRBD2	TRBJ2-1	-	CASSPRTSRAYNEQFF	TGTGCCAGCAGTCCCCGGACTAGCAGAGCCTACAATGAGCAGTTCTTC
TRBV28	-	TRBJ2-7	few	CASSLYPGNQYF	TGTGCCAGCAGTTTATACCCCGGGAACCAGTACTTC
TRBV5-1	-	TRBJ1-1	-	CASSFDGGNTEAFF	TGCGCCAGCAGCTTCGATGGCGGGAACACTGAAGCTTTCTTT
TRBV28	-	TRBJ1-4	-	CASSLGGAADEKLFF	TGTGCCAGCAGTTTAGGTGGGGCTGCGGATGAAAAACTGTTTTTT
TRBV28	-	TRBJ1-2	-	CASGSVQYYGYTF	TGTGCCAGCGGCTCGGTACAGTACTATGGCTACACCTTC
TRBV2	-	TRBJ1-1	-	CASSEWGTEAFF	TGTGCCAGCAGTGAGTGGGGGACTGAAGCTTTCTTT
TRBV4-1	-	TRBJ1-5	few	CASSQDGGIGNQPQHF	TGCGCCAGCAGCCAAGATGGGGGAATTGGCAATCAGCCCCAGCATTTT
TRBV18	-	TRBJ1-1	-	CASSPTGGGTEAFF	TGTGCCAGCTCACCGACAGGAGGGGGGACTGAAGCTTTCTTT
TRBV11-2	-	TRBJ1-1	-	CASSWEGGGTEAFF	TGTGCCAGCAGTTGGGAGGGGGGTGGCACTGAAGCTTTCTTT
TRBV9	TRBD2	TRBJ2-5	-	CASSQPGLATETQYF	TGTGCCAGCAGCCAACCGGGACTAGCGACGGAGACCCAGTACTTC
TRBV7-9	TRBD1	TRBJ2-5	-	CASSLGTGSQETQYF	TGTGCCAGCAGCTTAGGGACAGGGAGCCAAGAGACCCAGTACTTC
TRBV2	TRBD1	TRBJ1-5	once	CASARDSNQPQHF	TGTGCCAGCGCCCGGGACAGTAATCAGCCCCAGCATTTT
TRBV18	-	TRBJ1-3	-	CASSPLQVSGNTIYF	TGTGCCAGCTCACCACTCCAGGTTTCTGGAAACACCATATATTTT
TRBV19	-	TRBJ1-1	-	CASSRVVGTEYEAFF	TGTGCCAGTAGTAGAGTGGTTGGGACGGAATATGAAGCTTTCTTT
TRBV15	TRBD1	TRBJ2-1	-	CATSTRQGTGDEQFF	TGTGCCACCAGCACCAGACAGGGTACAGGGGATGAGCAGTTCTTC
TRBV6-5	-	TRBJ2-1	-	CASSLVQGMNEQFF	TGTGCCAGCAGTCTTGTACAGGGAATGAATGAGCAGTTCTTC
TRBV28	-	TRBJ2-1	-	CASSLGSRGGEQFF	TGTGCCAGCAGTTTAGGTTCGAGGGGAGGTGAGCAGTTCTTC
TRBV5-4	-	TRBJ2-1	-	CASSLDRNEQFF	TGTGCCAGCAGCCTGGACCGAAATGAGCAGTTCTTC
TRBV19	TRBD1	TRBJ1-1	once	CASLGQAAGDTEAFF	TGTGCCAGCCTAGGACAGGCAGCGGGGGACACTGAAGCTTTCTTT
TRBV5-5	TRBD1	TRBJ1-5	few	CASAGTGGNQPQHF	TGTGCCAGCGCCGGGACAGGGGGAAACCAGCCCCAGCATTTT
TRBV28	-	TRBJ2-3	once	CASSFFSSTADTQYF	TGTGCCAGCAGTTTTTTCTCAAGTACAGCAGATACGCAGTATTTT
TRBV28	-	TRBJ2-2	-	CASTLRTALGTGELFF	TGTGCCAGCACCCTACGGACAGCACTAGGCACCGGGGAGCTGTTTTTT
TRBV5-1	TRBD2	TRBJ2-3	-	CASRLAGGRGTDTQYF	TGCGCCAGCCGACTAGCGGGGGGCAGGGGCACAGATACGCAGTATTTT
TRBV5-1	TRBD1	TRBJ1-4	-	CASRTGGNEKLFF	TGCGCCAGCAGGACAGGGGGGAATGAAAAACTGTTTTTT
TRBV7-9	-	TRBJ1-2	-	CASSLAGHLPYGYTF	TGTGCCAGCAGCTTAGCTGGGCACCTGCCGTATGGCTACACCTTC
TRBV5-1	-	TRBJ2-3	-	CASSQNRNTQYF	TGCGCCAGCTCTCAGAATCGGAATACGCAGTATTTT
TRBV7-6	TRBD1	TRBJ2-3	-	CASSFGSGTAADTQYF	TGTGCCAGCAGCTTTGGGTCAGGGACAGCGGCAGATACGCAGTATTTT
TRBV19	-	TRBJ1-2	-	CASSDLRGWGYTF	TGTGCCAGTAGCGACCTCAGGGGATGGGGCTACACCTTC
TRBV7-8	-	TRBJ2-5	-	CASSPLLTETQYF	TGTGCCAGCAGCCCCCTATTGACAGAGACCCAGTACTTC
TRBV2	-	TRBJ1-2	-	CASSDRGSGYTF	TGTGCCAGCAGTGACAGGGGCAGTGGCTACACCTTC
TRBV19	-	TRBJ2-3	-	CATGLSITSTDTQYF	TGTGCCACCGGACTTTCGATTACTAGCACAGATACGCAGTATTTT
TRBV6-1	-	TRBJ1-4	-	CASRGELANEKLFF	TGTGCCAGCAGAGGGGAGTTGGCTAATGAAAAACTGTTTTTT
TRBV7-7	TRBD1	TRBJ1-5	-	CASTGDRVHRFTQPQHF	TGTGCTAGCACCGGGGACAGGGTGCATAGGTTCACCCAGCCCCAGCATTTT
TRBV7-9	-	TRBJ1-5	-	CASSLTGGPQHF	TGTGCCAGCAGCTTAACGGGCGGGCCCCAGCATTTT
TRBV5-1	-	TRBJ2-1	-	CASSLRVDNEQFF	TGCGCCAGCAGCTTGCGGGTGGACAATGAGCAGTTCTTC
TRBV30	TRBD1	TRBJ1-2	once	CAWIRTGLTGYTF	TGTGCCTGGATAAGGACAGGATTGACTGGCTACACCTTC
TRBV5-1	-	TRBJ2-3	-	CASSATGSRVTDTQYF	TGCGCCAGCAGCGCCACCGGGTCCAGAGTAACAGATACGCAGTATTTT
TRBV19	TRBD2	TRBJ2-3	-	CASSTPSGPSTDTQYF	TGTGCCAGTAGTACGCCTAGCGGCCCTAGCACAGATACGCAGTATTTT
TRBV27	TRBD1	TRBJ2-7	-	CASRRQGTMSYEQYF	TGTGCCAGCAGGAGACAGGGGACAATGTCCTACGAGCAGTACTTC
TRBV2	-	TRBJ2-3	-	CASSEGWVSDTQYF	TGTGCCAGCAGTGAAGGGTGGGTTTCAGATACGCAGTATTTT
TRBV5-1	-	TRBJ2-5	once	CASSLAKAVQETQYF	TGCGCCAGCAGCTTGGCCAAGGCGGTCCAAGAGACCCAGTACTTC
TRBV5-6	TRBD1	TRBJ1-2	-	CASSFGRQGSYGYTF	TGTGCCAGCAGCTTCGGGCGACAGGGAAGCTATGGCTACACCTTC
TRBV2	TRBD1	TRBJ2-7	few	CASSYDRGRNEQYF	TGTGCCAGCAGTTACGACAGGGGGCGGAACGAGCAGTACTTC